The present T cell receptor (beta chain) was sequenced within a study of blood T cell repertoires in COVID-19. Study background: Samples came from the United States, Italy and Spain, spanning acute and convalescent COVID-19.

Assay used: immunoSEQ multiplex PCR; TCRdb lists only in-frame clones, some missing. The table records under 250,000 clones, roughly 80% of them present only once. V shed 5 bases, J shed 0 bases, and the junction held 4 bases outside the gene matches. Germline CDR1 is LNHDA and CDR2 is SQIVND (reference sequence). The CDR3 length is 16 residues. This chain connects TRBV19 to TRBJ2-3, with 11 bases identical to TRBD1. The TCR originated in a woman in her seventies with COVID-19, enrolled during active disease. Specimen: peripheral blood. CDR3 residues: CASSADRGRSTDTQYF. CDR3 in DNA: TGTGCCAGTAGTGCGGACAGGGGGCGCAGCACAGATACGCAGTATTTT.